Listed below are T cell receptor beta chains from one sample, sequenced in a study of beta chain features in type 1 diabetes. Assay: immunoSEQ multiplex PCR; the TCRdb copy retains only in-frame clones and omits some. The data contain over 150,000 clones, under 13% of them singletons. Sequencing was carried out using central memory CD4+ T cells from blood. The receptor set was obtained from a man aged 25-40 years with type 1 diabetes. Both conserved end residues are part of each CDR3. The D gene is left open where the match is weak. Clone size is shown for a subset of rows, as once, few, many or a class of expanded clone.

CDR3nt: TGTGCCAGCAGTGGGAGCTACGAGCAGTACTTC; CDR3aa: CASSGSYEQYF; j_gene: TRBJ2-7; v_gene: TRBV6-1; len: 11; abundance: NA; d_gene: NA
CDR3nt: TGTGCCAGCAGCTTAGATCTAGCGGGAGGGGAGTTCTTC; CDR3aa: CASSLDLAGGEFF; j_gene: TRBJ2-1; v_gene: TRBV11-1; len: 13; abundance: few; d_gene: TRBD2
CDR3nt: TGTGCCAGCACCCCGGGGATATCCGGGACAGATACGCAGTATTTT; CDR3aa: CASTPGISGTDTQYF; j_gene: TRBJ2-3; v_gene: TRBV7-9; len: 15; abundance: NA; d_gene: NA
CDR3nt: TGTGCCAGCAGCAAAGGGTCGGGGCGGGATTACAATGAGCAGTTCTTC; CDR3aa: CASSKGSGRDYNEQFF; j_gene: TRBJ2-1; v_gene: TRBV21-1; len: 16; abundance: NA; d_gene: NA
CDR3nt: TGCAGCGTTGAGTCAGGGGGCGGTGGCTACACCTTC; CDR3aa: CSVESGGGGYTF; j_gene: TRBJ1-2; v_gene: TRBV29-1; len: 12; abundance: many; d_gene: TRBD1
CDR3nt: TGCGCCAGCAGCGCCGGGGACAGACACACCGGGGAGCTGTTTTTT; CDR3aa: CASSAGDRHTGELFF; j_gene: TRBJ2-2; v_gene: TRBV5-1; len: 15; abundance: many; d_gene: TRBD1
CDR3nt: TGCTCAGTAACCAGGGTCCTCTACAATGAGCAGTTCTTC; CDR3aa: CSVTRVLYNEQFF; j_gene: TRBJ2-1; v_gene: TRBV29-1; len: 13; abundance: few; d_gene: NA
CDR3nt: TGTGCCTGGAGCCCCCCAGCTAGCGGGATAGAGACCCAGTACTTC; CDR3aa: CAWSPPASGIETQYF; j_gene: TRBJ2-5; v_gene: TRBV30; len: 15; abundance: few; d_gene: TRBD2
CDR3nt: TGTGCCAGCAGCTTGGGACTAGCGGGATACTACGAGCAGTACTTC; CDR3aa: CASSLGLAGYYEQYF; j_gene: TRBJ2-7; v_gene: TRBV7-2; len: 15; abundance: NA; d_gene: TRBD2
CDR3nt: TGTGCCAGCAGCTTAGAATCGACAGGTGATCAGCCCCAGCATTTT; CDR3aa: CASSLESTGDQPQHF; j_gene: TRBJ1-5; v_gene: TRBV7-2; len: 15; abundance: NA; d_gene: NA
CDR3nt: TGTGCCAGCCGCGGGGGGAACACTGAAGCTTTCTTT; CDR3aa: CASRGGNTEAFF; j_gene: TRBJ1-1; v_gene: TRBV11-2; len: 12; abundance: NA; d_gene: NA
CDR3nt: TGTGCCAGCAGCTTAAGGCTGGGGAGGGGACTATTTATGAACAATGAGCAGTTCTTC; CDR3aa: CASSLRLGRGLFMNNEQFF; j_gene: TRBJ2-1; v_gene: TRBV7-3; len: 19; abundance: NA; d_gene: TRBD2
CDR3nt: TGTGCCTGGAGGCCAGTACAGGCCTACGAGCAGTACTTC; CDR3aa: CAWRPVQAYEQYF; j_gene: TRBJ2-7; v_gene: TRBV30; len: 13; abundance: few; d_gene: NA
CDR3nt: TGTGCCAGCAGCCCCAGGGACAGAATCAATGAGCAGTTCTTC; CDR3aa: CASSPRDRINEQFF; j_gene: TRBJ2-1; v_gene: TRBV11-1; len: 14; abundance: NA; d_gene: TRBD1
CDR3nt: TGTGCCAGCAGTCCTGGGGGCCTGCCGAGCTCTGGGGCCAACGTCCTGACTTTC; CDR3aa: CASSPGGLPSSGANVLTF; j_gene: TRBJ2-6; v_gene: TRBV28; len: 18; abundance: NA; d_gene: NA
CDR3nt: TGCAGCGTCTTAGGGGGGGCCTACAATGAGCAGTTCTTC; CDR3aa: CSVLGGAYNEQFF; j_gene: TRBJ2-1; v_gene: TRBV29-1; len: 13; abundance: NA; d_gene: NA
CDR3nt: TGTGCCACCCGACAGGGAAACTATGGCTACACCTTC; CDR3aa: CATRQGNYGYTF; j_gene: TRBJ1-2; v_gene: TRBV13; len: 12; abundance: few; d_gene: TRBD1
CDR3nt: TGTGCCAGCACGGAGACGGGGACAGAAGCTTTCTTT; CDR3aa: CASTETGTEAFF; j_gene: TRBJ1-1; v_gene: TRBV6-1; len: 12; abundance: NA; d_gene: NA
CDR3nt: TGTGCCAGCAGTTCCCTCAATCCGAGGGTGCACTTC; CDR3aa: CASSSLNPRVHF; j_gene: TRBJ2-7; v_gene: TRBV28; len: 12; abundance: NA; d_gene: NA
CDR3nt: TGTGCCAGCAGCTCCCTTCAGACAGGGAGCTATGGCTACACCTTC; CDR3aa: CASSSLQTGSYGYTF; j_gene: TRBJ1-2; v_gene: TRBV27; len: 15; abundance: few; d_gene: TRBD1
CDR3nt: TGTGCCAGCAGCGCTCCGGGACAGACAAACTATGGCTACACCTTC; CDR3aa: CASSAPGQTNYGYTF; j_gene: TRBJ1-2; v_gene: TRBV11-1; len: 15; abundance: few; d_gene: TRBD1
CDR3nt: TGCAGTGCTAGAGGCCCCGGCGGAGCTTTCTTT; CDR3aa: CSARGPGGAFF; j_gene: TRBJ1-1; v_gene: TRBV20-1; len: 11; abundance: NA; d_gene: NA
CDR3nt: TGTGCCAGCAGCTTGGGAGGGGGCAGGGGGAACTATGGCTACACCTTC; CDR3aa: CASSLGGGRGNYGYTF; j_gene: TRBJ1-2; v_gene: TRBV5-4; len: 16; abundance: few; d_gene: TRBD1
CDR3nt: TGTGCCAGCAGCCAAGAACAGGGGCCGAGCGCAGATACGCAGTATTTT; CDR3aa: CASSQEQGPSADTQYF; j_gene: TRBJ2-3; v_gene: TRBV4-2; len: 16; abundance: NA; d_gene: TRBD1
CDR3nt: TGTGCCAGCAGCCCCTCGGTGGCAGATACGCAGTATTTT; CDR3aa: CASSPSVADTQYF; j_gene: TRBJ2-3; v_gene: TRBV11-2; len: 13; abundance: few; d_gene: NA
CDR3nt: TGTGCCAGCAGTTTCTGGGACAGGGGGAACGAGCAGTACTTC; CDR3aa: CASSFWDRGNEQYF; j_gene: TRBJ2-7; v_gene: TRBV28; len: 14; abundance: few; d_gene: TRBD1
CDR3nt: TGTGCCAGCTCACCACGCGTGAGGCGGGACAGACCTGGCAATGAGCAGTTCTTC; CDR3aa: CASSPRVRRDRPGNEQFF; j_gene: TRBJ2-1; v_gene: TRBV18; len: 18; abundance: NA; d_gene: NA
CDR3nt: TGTGCCAGCAAATTGCGGGGTGAGCAGTTCTTC; CDR3aa: CASKLRGEQFF; j_gene: TRBJ2-1; v_gene: TRBV6-5; len: 11; abundance: NA; d_gene: NA
CDR3nt: TGCGCCAGCAGCCGCGGACTAGCGGGTGTCTACGAGCAGTACTTC; CDR3aa: CASSRGLAGVYEQYF; j_gene: TRBJ2-7; v_gene: TRBV4-1; len: 15; abundance: few; d_gene: TRBD2
CDR3nt: TGCGCCAGCAGCTTGGCCGACTACCAAGAGACCCAGTACTTC; CDR3aa: CASSLADYQETQYF; j_gene: TRBJ2-5; v_gene: TRBV5-1; len: 14; abundance: NA; d_gene: NA
CDR3nt: TGTGCCAGCAGTTTATACGGGTTCGGTGTCACAGATACGCAGTATTTT; CDR3aa: CASSLYGFGVTDTQYF; j_gene: TRBJ2-3; v_gene: TRBV27; len: 16; abundance: few; d_gene: NA
CDR3nt: TGTGCCAGCAGCCAAGGAGGTTACAATGAGCAGTTCTTC; CDR3aa: CASSQGGYNEQFF; j_gene: TRBJ2-1; v_gene: TRBV14; len: 13; abundance: many; d_gene: NA
CDR3nt: TGTGCCAGCAGTTTCCCAGGGGACGAGCAGTACTTC; CDR3aa: CASSFPGDEQYF; j_gene: TRBJ2-7; v_gene: TRBV5-4; len: 12; abundance: few; d_gene: NA
CDR3nt: TGTGCCACCAGCAGAGATCAGACAGGTCGAGAAAAACTGTTTTTT; CDR3aa: CATSRDQTGREKLFF; j_gene: TRBJ1-4; v_gene: TRBV15; len: 15; abundance: NA; d_gene: NA
CDR3nt: TGTGCCAGCAGTCAAAGACAGGGGACACTCCAAGAGACCCAGTACTTC; CDR3aa: CASSQRQGTLQETQYF; j_gene: TRBJ2-5; v_gene: TRBV28; len: 16; abundance: few; d_gene: TRBD1
CDR3nt: TGTGCCAGCTCCCGACAGGGCAATTACAATGAGCAGTTCTTC; CDR3aa: CASSRQGNYNEQFF; j_gene: TRBJ2-1; v_gene: TRBV6-4; len: 14; abundance: NA; d_gene: TRBD1